The T cell receptor beta chain under discussion was sequenced for a study of blood T cell repertoires in COVID-19. Study-wide background: PBMCs, B-cell-depleted T cells, or T cells were the source of the cDNA or gDNA that made up the material.

It was during active infection that Seattle patients were enrolled and then longitudinally followed. The CDR3 contains 15 residues. The V gene lost 3 bases and the J gene lost 2 bases, with 11 bases spanning the gap. In the authors' methods: Reference gene primer amplification in the assay estimated nucleated cell counts. The method was immunoSEQ multiplex PCR; TCRdb's version includes in-frame clones alone and lacks a portion of them. The DNA gave D and trimming, while V, J and clone size come from that table. The table has more than 300,000 clones, roughly 88% seen once. The sample consisted of peripheral blood. The chain couples TRBV23-1 to TRBJ1-3, with TRBD1 as a possible D gene (5 bases). TRBV23-1 is marked as an open reading frame, function uncertain. The sequence came from a woman under 40 with COVID-19, enrolled during active disease. The CDR3 here is CASSHVRAPGNTIYF. The CDR3 bases are TGCGCCAGCAGTCATGTCAGGGCCCCTGGAAACACCATATATTTT.